This T cell receptor (beta chain) appears in the sequencing data of a study of glioma-infiltrating T cells. Using RNA template, CDR3s of TCR alpha and beta were amplified with iRepertoire arm-PCR. MiXCR, run by TCRdb on the multiplex PCR reads, gives a single entry per CDR3 protein. Of approximately 90,000 distinct CDR3 sequences detected, around 23% appear once; the ten largest clones hold 6.7%. The CDR3 spans 15 residues. Trimming cost V 6 bases and J 0 bases, with 12 bases left between them. Source material: glioma tissue, nonneoplastic brain tissue, or PBMCs (not recorded which). The origin of this receptor is a human donor with low-grade glioma or glioblastoma, undergoing nonglioma brain surgery, or in good health (not recorded which). The V gene is TRBV12-3 or TRBV12-4, the J gene TRBJ1-5; a possible D gene is TRBD1 (6 bases). The CDR3 loop reads CASRHRETSNQPQHF. As DNA, the CDR3 is TGTGCCAGCAGGCACAGGGAAACTAGCAATCAGCCCCAGCATTTT.